This TCR beta chain appears in the sequencing data of a study of blood T cell repertoires in COVID-19. The authors' processing: Amplification of reference gene primers was used by the study to estimate nucleated cell counts. Sequenced by immunoSEQ multiplex PCR; TCRdb stores in-frame clones only, minus some. Clone size and the V and J calls come from that table; the DNA yielded D and trimming. The table lists hundreds of thousands of clones, approximately 90% of them singletons. Participants were aged roughly 18 to 100 years from about two dozen US areas. Self-reported history from a screening survey and questionnaire set each donor's cohort. Two consecutive negative NP/OP PCR tests, clearance, or resolved symptoms defined Cohort 3 recovery. This TCR was sampled from a woman in her 40s who had recovered from COVID-19. Sequenced: PBMCs or T cells enriched from blood (not recorded which).

CDR3 region: CASSKEAPRLAGQNIQYF. DNA of the CDR3: TGTGCCAGCAGCAAAGAGGCGCCGAGACTAGCGGGGCAAAACATTCAGTACTTC. V gene TRBV21-1 combines with J gene TRBJ2-4; the table names TRBD2, a call not compared with the DNA. TRBV21-1 is a listed pseudogene. CDR3 length: 18 amino acids.